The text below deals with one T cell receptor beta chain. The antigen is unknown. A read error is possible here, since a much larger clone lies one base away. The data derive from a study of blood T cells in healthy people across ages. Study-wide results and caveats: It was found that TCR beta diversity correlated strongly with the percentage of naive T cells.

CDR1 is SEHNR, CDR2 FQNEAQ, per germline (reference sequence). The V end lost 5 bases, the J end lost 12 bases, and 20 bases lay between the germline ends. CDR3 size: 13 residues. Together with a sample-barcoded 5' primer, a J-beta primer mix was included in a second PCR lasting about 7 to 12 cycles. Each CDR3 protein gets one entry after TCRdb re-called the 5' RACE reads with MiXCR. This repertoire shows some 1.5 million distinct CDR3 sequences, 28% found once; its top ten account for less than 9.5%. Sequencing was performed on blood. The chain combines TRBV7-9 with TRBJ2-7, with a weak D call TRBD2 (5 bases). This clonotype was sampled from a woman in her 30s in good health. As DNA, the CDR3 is TGTGCCAGCAGCAGCATAGGTTGGGAGACCCGGTACTTC. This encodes CASSSIGWETRYF.